The 10 T cell receptor beta chains below all came from one sample that was sequenced in a study of T cells after yellow fever vaccination. TCRdb reprocessed the 5' RACE reads with MiXCR, giving one entry per CDR3 protein. The repertoire holds some 300,000 distinct CDR3 sequences, with around 11% as singletons. The specimen comprised CD4+ T cells sorted from PBMCs, sampled 45 days after the yellow fever booster vaccination. These receptors originate from a man aged 18 to 30 who received the YFV17D yellow fever vaccine.

This clonotype has ten or more counts. V is TRBV4-2 and J is TRBJ1-6, with 8 bases identical to TRBD1. The CDR3 extends over 15 amino acids. Looked up from germline, CDR1 is LGHNA and CDR2 is YNFKEQ. V shed 5 bases, J shed 7 bases, and the junction held 7 bases outside the gene matches. The chain's CDR3 is CASSDMDRENSPLHF. The CDR3 nucleotides read TGTGCCAGCAGCGATATGGACAGGGAAAATTCACCCCTCCACTTT.

The rearrangement uses TRBV7-9 and TRBJ1-4; D is undetermined. The germline gives CDR1 SEHNR, CDR2 FQNEAQ (reference sequence). The CDR3 runs 15 residues. Deletions cut 4 bases from V and 3 bases from J, with 12 bases between. CDR3 region: CASSSIREANEKLFF. The CDR3 DNA reads TGTGCCAGCAGCTCCATTAGAGAAGCTAATGAAAAACTGTTTTTT.

At least ten counts were recorded for this clonotype. The genes are TRBV20-1 and TRBJ2-2; tentatively, D is TRBD2 (6 bases). The V gene lost 4 bases and the J gene lost 6 bases, with 21 bases spanning the gap. The germline V gene encodes CDR1 DFQATT and CDR2 SNEGSKA (reference sequence). The CDR3 spans 16 residues. In nucleotides, the CDR3 is TGCAGTGCTAAGAGCCGGGACTCCAACGTTCCCGGGGAGCTGTTTTTT. It yields the protein CSAKSRDSNVPGELFF.

The J gene is TRBJ1-6, the V gene TRBV7-9, with 7 bases matching TRBD1. Looked up from germline, CDR1 is SEHNR and CDR2 is FQNEAQ (reference sequence). V shed 5 bases, J shed 12 bases, and the junction held 7 bases outside the gene matches. The CDR3 sequence is 13 residues long. CDR3 amino acids: CASSREGALPLHF. The DNA for the CDR3 is TGTGCCAGCAGCCGAGAGGGGGCTTTACCCCTCCACTTT.

The chain carries TRBV7-9 and TRBJ2-7; D might be TRBD2 (6 bases). The CDR3 sequence is 12 residues long. The germline V gene encodes CDR1 SEHNR and CDR2 FQNEAQ (reference sequence). V lost 5 bases and J lost 3, with 8 bases in between. The CDR3 loop reads CASSRRDYEQYF. The CDR3 DNA follows: TGTGCCAGCAGCAGGAGGGACTACGAGCAGTACTTC.

This clonotype was seen a handful of times. This chain links TRBV7-9 with TRBJ2-3; D ambiguous. In germline, CDR1 is SEHNR, CDR2 FQNEAQ (reference sequence). The V end lost 8 bases, the J end lost 0 bases, and 12 bases lay between the germline ends. The CDR3 length is 14 residues. CDR3 sequence (DNA): TGTGCCAGCCTATGGCGGACCAGCACAGATACGCAGTATTTT. Protein: CASLWRTSTDTQYF.

J is TRBJ2-3 and V is TRBV3-1, with TRBD2 matching over 9 bases. Germline V gives CDR1 LGHDT, CDR2 YNNKEL (reference sequence). J gave up 0 bases and V 4 bases, and 8 bases lay outside the gene matches. This CDR3 is 17 amino acids long. In DNA, the CDR3 is TGTGCCAGCAGCCCCCGGCGACTAGCGGTTAGCACAGATACGCAGTATTTT. It translates to CASSPRRLAVSTDTQYF.

This clonotype was found a few times. The V call is TRBV3-2, the J call TRBJ1-5. TRBV3-2 is recorded as a pseudogene. CDR3 length equals 12 residues. The CDR3, as DNA: TGTGCCAGCTCATGCGGGTATCAGCCCCAGCATTTT. This gives the protein CASSCGYQPQHF.

This clonotype has only a few counts. A junction end diverges from the germline sequence, so it may reflect a read error. The chain carries TRBV7-2 and TRBJ2-5, with D possibly being TRBD1 (6 bases). In germline, CDR1 is SGHTA, CDR2 FQGNSA. The length of the CDR3 is 11 residues. CDR3 bases: TGTGCCAGCAGTTTAGGGGGTTCGCAGTACTTC. Translating it yields CASSLGGSQYF.

V is TRBV7-2 and J is TRBJ1-2; D is ambiguous. Germline assignment: CDR1 SGHTA and CDR2 FQGNSA. V was pared by 5 bases and J by 6 bases, with 16 bases between. The CDR3 is made up of 14 amino acids. The CDR3 loop reads CASSPRNIKNGYTF. CDR3 nucleotide sequence: TGTGCCAGCAGCCCGCGCAATATAAAGAATGGCTACACCTTC.